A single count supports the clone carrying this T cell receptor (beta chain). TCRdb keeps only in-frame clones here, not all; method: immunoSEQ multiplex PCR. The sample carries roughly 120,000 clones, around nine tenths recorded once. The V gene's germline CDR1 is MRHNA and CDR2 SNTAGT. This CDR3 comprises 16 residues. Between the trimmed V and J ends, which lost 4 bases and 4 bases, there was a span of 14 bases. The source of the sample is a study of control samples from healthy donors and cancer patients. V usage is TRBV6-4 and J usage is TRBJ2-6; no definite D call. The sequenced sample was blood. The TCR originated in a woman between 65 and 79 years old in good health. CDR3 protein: CASSAGGSGGANVLTF. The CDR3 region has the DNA TGTGCCAGCAGTGCGGGCGGATCCGGGGGGGCCAACGTCCTGACTTTC.